The entry below gives a single T cell receptor (beta chain) sequence along with its context. The source of the sample is a study of blood T cell repertoires in COVID-19. The wider study: COVID-19 samples collected from the United States, Italy and Spain covered acute and convalescent phases. In each case, the material was cDNA or gDNA derived from T cells, B-cell-depleted T cells, or PBMCs.

Produced via immunoSEQ multiplex PCR; TCRdb's table is partial and in-frame only. This table has 43,000 or so clones, around four fifths appearing once. The clonotype comes from a man in his 60s with active COVID-19. The sample taken for sequencing was peripheral blood.

CDR3 residues: CANQQQAEPTDTQYF. CDR3 DNA sequence: TGCGCCAACCAACAACAGGCAGAGCCCACAGATACGCAGTATTTT. The chain carries TRBV10-1 and TRBJ2-3, with D perhaps TRBD1 (5 bases). The germline gives CDR1 WNHNN, CDR2 SYGVQD (reference sequence). The CDR3 consists of 15 residues. V lost 10 bases to trimming and J lost 2 bases, with 19 bases between them.